The rows below give T cell receptor beta chains drawn from one sample of a study of T cells in Graves' hyperthyroidism and ophthalmopathy. Each CDR3 protein is one row after TCRdb ran MiXCR on the multiplex PCR reads. The sample includes about 180,000 distinct CDR3 sequences, about a sixth of them seen just once. Sequenced: blood. The receptors come from a woman between 45 and 65 years old with Graves' hyperthyroidism. Both conserved end residues are trimmed from each CDR3.

V gene: TRBV27; J gene: TRBJ2-7; CDR3 protein: ASSAPGLAAPYEQY
V gene: TRBV19; J gene: TRBJ1-1; CDR3 protein: ASSMDSLGDTEAF
V gene: TRBV9; J gene: TRBJ1-2; CDR3 protein: ASSSPGVGYT
V gene: TRBV6-1; J gene: TRBJ1-1; CDR3 protein: ASSKQENTEAF
V gene: TRBV11-2; J gene: TRBJ2-2; CDR3 protein: ASSLVRGINTGELF
V gene: TRBV5-1; J gene: TRBJ1-1; CDR3 protein: ASSQGQSPRRAF
V gene: TRBV7-9; J gene: TRBJ2-7; CDR3 protein: ASSLGPTGVYEQY
V gene: TRBV18; J gene: TRBJ1-2; CDR3 protein: ASSPSGAGSDGYT
V gene: TRBV5-1; J gene: TRBJ1-2; CDR3 protein: ASSWGSGYT
V gene: TRBV7-9; J gene: TRBJ2-7; CDR3 protein: ASSLGQTGSYEQY
V gene: TRBV7-9; J gene: TRBJ2-1; CDR3 protein: ASSLGGGGLYNEQF
V gene: TRBV10-3; J gene: TRBJ2-7; CDR3 protein: ATAGQGLDEQY
V gene: TRBV19; J gene: TRBJ2-3; CDR3 protein: ASSVTGGNTQY
V gene: TRBV7-8; J gene: TRBJ1-6; CDR3 protein: ASSLAGGGWDHNSPLH
V gene: TRBV18; J gene: TRBJ1-2; CDR3 protein: ASSPNSNYGYT
V gene: TRBV19; J gene: TRBJ2-1; CDR3 protein: ASKESSLRNEQF
V gene: TRBV20-1; J gene: TRBJ2-1; CDR3 protein: SATYSLDRGNEQF
V gene: TRBV2; J gene: TRBJ2-3; CDR3 protein: ASRLIGTASTDTQY
V gene: TRBV7-2; J gene: TRBJ2-7; CDR3 protein: ASSLGREYEQY
V gene: TRBV9; J gene: TRBJ1-1; CDR3 protein: ASSVAGAYTEAF
V gene: TRBV5-1; J gene: TRBJ2-1; CDR3 protein: ASRSQGPYNEQF
V gene: TRBV6-1; J gene: TRBJ1-2; CDR3 protein: ASSKFDRARYGYT
V gene: TRBV7-4; J gene: TRBJ2-7; CDR3 protein: ASSPTQGEVGPYEQY
V gene: TRBV29-1; J gene: TRBJ2-3; CDR3 protein: SVPPPSSVRDTQY
V gene: TRBV7-2; J gene: TRBJ2-5; CDR3 protein: ASSLVVGGEETQY
V gene: TRBV4-3; J gene: TRBJ2-7; CDR3 protein: ASSLAQGASEQY
V gene: TRBV9; J gene: TRBJ2-3; CDR3 protein: ASSPGTSGGAEDTQY
V gene: TRBV6-2/TRBV6-3; J gene: TRBJ2-1; CDR3 protein: ASSYYPVNEQF